This passage covers 10 T cell receptor beta chains from one sample sequenced in a study of blood T cell repertoires in COVID-19. Sequencing used immunoSEQ multiplex PCR; TCRdb keeps in-frame clones, though not all of them. The table records 200,000 to 250,000 clones, nearly 90% of them present only once. The sample consisted of peripheral blood. The receptors come from a woman aged 18-29 years who had recovered from COVID-19.

This clone has just a few counts. This sequence joins TRBV27 and TRBJ2-7; a possible D gene is TRBD1 (6 bases). The ends were cut back, 6 bases at V and 0 bases at J, with 12 bases in the middle. Germline V CDR1 and CDR2: MNHEY, SMNVEV (reference sequence). The CDR3 runs 14 residues. The chain's CDR3 is CASRDSPISYEQYF. DNA for the CDR3: TGTGCCAGCAGGGACAGCCCGATCTCCTACGAGCAGTACTTC.

The V and J genes are TRBV19 and TRBJ2-7; TRBD2 is a possible D gene (6 bases). The CDR3 runs 13 residues. Looked up from germline, CDR1 is LNHDA and CDR2 is SQIVND (reference sequence). Trimming removed 5 bases at V and 7 bases at J, with 15 bases between. In DNA form, the CDR3 reads TGTGCCAGTAGTCTGGGCCCCGCGGGGGAGCAGTACTTC. Protein: CASSLGPAGEQYF.

V is TRBV4-1 and J is TRBJ1-2; perhaps TRBD1 as D (5 bases). The CDR3 contains 16 residues. Per germline, CDR1 MGHRA and CDR2 YSYEKL. The V end was cut by 1 base, the J end by 0 bases, with 12 bases between. In DNA, the CDR3 is TGCGCCAGCAGCCAAGGGGGCGGGGGTGCTAACTATGGCTACACCTTC. Amino acid sequence: CASSQGGGGANYGYTF.

The V and J genes are TRBV23-1 and TRBJ2-7, with TRBD2 matching 8 bases. TRBV23-1 is an ORF, with its function uncertain. The CDR3 extends over 15 amino acids. J was trimmed by 1 base and V by 2 bases; bases with no gene match: 4. The CDR3 region is CASSQQLAESYEQYF. For the CDR3, the DNA is TGCGCCAGCAGTCAACAACTAGCGGAATCCTACGAGCAGTACTTC.

This clone was observed a single time. The chain uses TRBV19 and TRBJ2-6; D may be TRBD1 (6 bases). The CDR3 covers 18 residues. CDR1 and CDR2 from the germline V gene are LNHDA and SQIVND (reference sequence). V lost 3 bases to trimming and J lost 0 bases, with 15 bases between them. The CDR3 loop reads CASSIRGGHNSGANVLTF. The CDR3, as DNA: TGTGCCAGTAGTATTCGTGGGGGCCATAACTCTGGGGCCAACGTCCTGACTTTC.

This chain links TRBV11-2 with TRBJ2-2; 8 nucleotides match TRBD1. Germline V gives CDR1 SGHAT, CDR2 FQNNGV. CDR3 length: 17 residues. The V and J ends lost 5 bases and 3 bases, in that order; junction bases with no gene match: 11. The CDR3 DNA reads as TGTGCCAGCAGCAATCACCCCGGGACAGGAGACACCGGGGAGCTGTTTTTT. Amino acids: CASSNHPGTGDTGELFF.

J is TRBJ1-1 and V is TRBV30, with D possibly being TRBD1 (6 bases). The V end lost 7 bases, the J end lost 0 bases, and 9 bases lay between the germline ends. CDR3 length: 12 residues. From germline, CDR1 is GTSNPN and CDR2 SVGIG (reference sequence). The CDR3 bases are TGTGCCTATACAGGGCTGAACACTGAAGCTTTCTTT. As protein: CAYTGLNTEAFF. Drawing the rest from reference TRBV30 and TRBJ1-1, the complete variable domain is SQTIHQWPATLVQPVGSPLSLECTVEGTSNPNLYWYRQAAGRGLQLLFYSVGIGQISSEVPQNLSASRPQDRQFILSSKKLLLSDSGFYLCAYTGLNTEAFFGQGTRLTVV.

This sequence joins TRBV11-1 and TRBJ2-1; possible D gene TRBD1, 7 bases. This CDR3 contains 16 residues. Germline CDR1 SGHAT, CDR2 FQDESV (reference sequence). V was cut by 1 base and J by 5 bases, with 15 bases left in between. CDR3 sequence reads: CASSLGIRGADNEQFF. CDR3 DNA: TGTGCCAGCAGCTTAGGCATCAGGGGGGCTGACAATGAGCAGTTCTTC.

The rearrangement joins TRBV9 to TRBJ2-7; 10 positions agree with TRBD1. The CDR3 length is 16 residues. J gave up 2 bases and V 4 bases, and 9 bases lay outside the gene matches. CDR1 and CDR2 from the germline V gene are SGDLS and YYNGEE. In nucleotides, the CDR3 is TGTGCCAGCAGCAACCCGTCGGGACAGGGGACCTACGAGCAGTACTTC. It translates to CASSNPSGQGTYEQYF.

This clone appeared once. The chain is built from TRBV5-1 and TRBJ1-2; a weak D match, TRBD1 (6 bases). V shed 3 bases and J shed 3 bases, with 9 bases lying between them. The CDR3 runs 13 residues. Germline lookup yields CDR1 SGHRS and CDR2 YFSETQ. The CDR3 region has the DNA TGCGCCAGCAGCTGGGACATATACTATGGCTACACCTTC. Its protein is CASSWDIYYGYTF.